This paragraph covers one T cell receptor (beta chain) sequence. The CDR3 has 14 residues. Trimming took 1 base from V and 0 from J, leaving 8 bases between them. Germline lookup yields CDR1 SGHDT and CDR2 YYEEEE. The entry originates in a study of blood T cell repertoires in COVID-19. In the study overall: From the United States, Italy and Spain came samples of acute and convalescent COVID-19. PBMCs, B-cell-depleted T cells, or T cells provided the cDNA or gDNA that made up the material.

Original analysis: Scientists estimated how many nucleated cells there were by amplifying reference gene primers. Sequencing used immunoSEQ multiplex PCR; TCRdb keeps in-frame clones, though not all of them. The V and J calls and clone size are taken from that table; D and trimming were inferred from the DNA. This table has 30,000 to 35,000 clones, more than 85% appearing once. This sequence originates from a human donor in a cohort sampled during active COVID-19. This sequence joins TRBV5-6 and TRBJ2-7; D is uncertain. Material: peripheral blood. CDR3 nucleotide sequence: TGTGCCAGCAGCTTGTATGGCAACTCCTACGAGCAGTACTTC. This sequence encodes CASSLYGNSYEQYF.